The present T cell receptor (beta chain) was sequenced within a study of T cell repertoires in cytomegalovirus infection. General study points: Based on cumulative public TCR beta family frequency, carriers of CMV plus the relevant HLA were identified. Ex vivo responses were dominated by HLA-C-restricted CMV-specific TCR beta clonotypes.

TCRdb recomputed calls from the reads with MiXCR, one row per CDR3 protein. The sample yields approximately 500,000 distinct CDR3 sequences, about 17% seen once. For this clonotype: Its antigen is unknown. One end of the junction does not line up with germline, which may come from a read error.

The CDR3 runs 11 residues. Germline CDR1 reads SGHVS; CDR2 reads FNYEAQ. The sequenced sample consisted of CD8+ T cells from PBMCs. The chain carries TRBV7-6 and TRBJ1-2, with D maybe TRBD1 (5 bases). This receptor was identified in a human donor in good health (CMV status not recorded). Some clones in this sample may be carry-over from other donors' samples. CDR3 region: CASTGQGAMSF. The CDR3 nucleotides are TGTGCCAGCACCGGACAAGGAGCAATGTCCTTC. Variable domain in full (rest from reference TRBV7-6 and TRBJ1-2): GAGVSQSPRYKVTKRGQDVALRCDPISGHVSLYWYRQALGQGPEFLTYFNYEAQQDKSGLPNDRFSAERPEGSISTLTIQRTEQRDSAMYRCASTGQGAMSFGSGTRLTVV.